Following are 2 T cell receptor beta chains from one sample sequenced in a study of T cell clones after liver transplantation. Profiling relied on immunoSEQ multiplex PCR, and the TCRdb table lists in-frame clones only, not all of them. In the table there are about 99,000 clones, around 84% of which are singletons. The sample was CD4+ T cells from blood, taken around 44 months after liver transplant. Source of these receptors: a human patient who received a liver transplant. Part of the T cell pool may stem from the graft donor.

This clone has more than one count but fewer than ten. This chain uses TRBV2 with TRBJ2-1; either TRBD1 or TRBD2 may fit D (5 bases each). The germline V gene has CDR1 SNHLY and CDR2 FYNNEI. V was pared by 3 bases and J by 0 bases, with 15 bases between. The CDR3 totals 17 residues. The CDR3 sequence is CASSEIPPGSSYNEQFF. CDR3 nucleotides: TGTGCCAGCAGTGAGATCCCCCCAGGGAGCTCCTACAATGAGCAGTTCTTC. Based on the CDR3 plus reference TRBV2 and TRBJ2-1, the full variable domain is EPEVTQTPSHQVTQMGQEVILRCVPISNHLYFYWYRQILGQKVEFLVSFYNNEISEKSEIFDDQFSVERPDGSNFTLKIRSTKLEDSAMYFCASSEIPPGSSYNEQFFGPGTRLTVL.

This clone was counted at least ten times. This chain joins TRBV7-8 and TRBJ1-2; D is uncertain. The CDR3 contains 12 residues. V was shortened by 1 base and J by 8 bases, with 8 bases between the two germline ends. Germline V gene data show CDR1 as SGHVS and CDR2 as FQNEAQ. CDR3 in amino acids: CASSLVGEGYTF. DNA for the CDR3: TGTGCCAGCAGCTTAGTTGGGGAGGGCTACACCTTC.